The rows below give T cell receptor beta chains drawn from one sample of a study of blood T cell repertoires in COVID-19. TCRdb's table, derived via immunoSEQ multiplex PCR, lists solely in-frame clones and lacks some. This sample has about 120,000 clones, with over 75% found just once. The sample was peripheral blood. These receptors were collected from a woman aged 70-85 years who had recovered from COVID-19. CDR3s include the opening cysteine and the closing phenylalanine or tryptophan. Each record gives: CDR3 length, D gene, V gene, J gene, CDR3 protein. The D gene is left open where the match is weak.

15	TRBD2	TRBV7-2	TRBJ2-1	CASSLVVSGGAQQFF
16	TRBD1	TRBV5-4	TRBJ1-3	CASSLAGQSSGNTIYF
14	-	TRBV6-5	TRBJ2-7	CASLSSGSSYEQYF
14	TRBD1	TRBV28	TRBJ1-2	CASRTGGEGYGYTF
12	-	TRBV28	TRBJ2-7	CATWSSSYEQYF
15	-	TRBV14	TRBJ1-2	CASSQLAGDGYGYTF
16	-	TRBV3-1/TRBV3-2	TRBJ2-2	CASSPKSLLSTGELFF
15	-	TRBV5-6	TRBJ1-6	CASSLLEGRNSPLHF
15	TRBD1	TRBV7-2	TRBJ1-3	CASSSRTGSGNTIYF
13	-	TRBV4-3	TRBJ2-7	CASSQGLIYEQYF
13	-	TRBV12-3/TRBV12-4	TRBJ1-1	CASRYREGTEAFF
15	TRBD1	TRBV6-2/TRBV6-3	TRBJ1-5	CASSPGQFSNQPQHF
13	TRBD1	TRBV6-5	TRBJ1-4	CASSPYRGEKLFF
14	TRBD1	TRBV19	TRBJ1-4	CASSVGQGDEKLFF
12	-	TRBV5-1	TRBJ1-1	CASRGVNTEAFF
18	TRBD1	TRBV5-5	TRBJ2-5	CASSSHFKGTGRVETQYF
16	TRBD2	TRBV7-3	TRBJ2-2	CASSLGTSGRPGELFF
15	TRBD2	TRBV2	TRBJ2-7	CASSHPGLGSYEQYF
14	TRBD2	TRBV9	TRBJ2-3	CASTPGLATDTQYF
14	TRBD1	TRBV4-1	TRBJ2-5	CASSQGDSRETQYF
13	-	TRBV12-5	TRBJ2-5	CASGLAGLETQYF
13	TRBD2	TRBV5-4	TRBJ2-5	CASQREWGETQYF
16	TRBD1	TRBV9	TRBJ2-2	CASSVAFGTGTGELFF
13	-	TRBV7-8	TRBJ1-3	CASSLNGGNTIYF
16	TRBD1	TRBV4-1	TRBJ2-7	CASSQDKGTGAYEQYF
15	TRBD2	TRBV6-4	TRBJ2-5	CASSPGTSEVETQYF
15	-	TRBV6-5	TRBJ2-7	CASTAGPRVGYEQYF
14	TRBD1	TRBV19	TRBJ1-4	CASDRTGVGEKLFF
15	-	TRBV6-2/TRBV6-3	TRBJ1-2	CASSSSGGGLFGYTF
12	-	TRBV29-1	TRBJ1-3	CSAGTEGNTIYF
13	TRBD1	TRBV3-1/TRBV3-2	TRBJ1-2	CASSPRDSGGYTF
14	-	TRBV7-9	TRBJ1-1	CASSLAGINTEAFF
16	TRBD2	TRBV5-4	TRBJ2-3	CASSSESSGGADTQYF
16	-	TRBV3-1/TRBV3-2	TRBJ2-1	CASSQWAPGRYNEQFF
15	-	TRBV2	TRBJ2-6	CASSSTRSGANVLTF
15	TRBD1	TRBV4-3	TRBJ2-7	CASREGTGGPYEQYF
13	-	TRBV3-1/TRBV3-2	TRBJ2-7	CASSPRDSYEQYF
16	TRBD2	TRBV7-3	TRBJ2-2	CASSRTSGRAHGELFF
15	TRBD1	TRBV5-1	TRBJ2-7	CASSLDGDSSYEQYF
14	TRBD1	TRBV3-1/TRBV3-2	TRBJ1-3	CASSFGQAGNTIYF
14	-	TRBV4-3	TRBJ2-3	CASSQGRGLGPQYF
16	TRBD1	TRBV3-1/TRBV3-2	TRBJ2-3	CASSQDRGTGVGTQYF
15	TRBD1	TRBV10-3	TRBJ1-3	CAISVDRGSGNTIYF
17	-	TRBV7-2	TRBJ1-5	CASSPFVSSQLGEPQHF
15	TRBD2	TRBV23-1	TRBJ2-5	CASSQPGLALGTQYF
14	-	TRBV5-5	TRBJ1-3	CASSLEGTGNTIYF